These 8 T cell receptor beta chains were all obtained from the same sample, sequenced in a study of blood T cells in healthy people across ages. Together with a sample-barcoded 5' primer, a J-beta primer mix was included in a second PCR lasting roughly 6 to 12 cycles. From the 5' RACE reads, TCRdb called clonotypes with MiXCR, one entry per CDR3 protein. The table lists about 780,000 distinct CDR3 sequences, 35% to 50% of them singletons, with 15% to 20% in the top ten. Sequencing was done on a sample of blood. These receptors all come from a man aged 80 or over in good health.

This clonotype was seen only a few times. This chain connects TRBV28 to TRBJ2-3; D remains unclear. The CDR3 loop spans 14 amino acids. Germline values: CDR1 MDHEN, CDR2 SYDVKM. Trimming removed 6 bases at V and 2 bases at J, with 12 bases between. CDR3 in DNA: TGTGCCAGCAGCTACCTCGGATACACAGATACGCAGTATTTT. Amino acid sequence: CASSYLGYTDTQYF.

This clonotype was seen a single time. This sequence joins TRBV7-9 and TRBJ1-4, with a tentative D call TRBD1 (5 bases). V lost 4 bases and J 5 bases, leaving 17 bases between the germline ends. Germline CDR1 and CDR2: SEHNR and FQNEAQ (reference sequence). The CDR3 consists of 16 residues. CDR3 bases: TGTGCCAGCAGCTACCTGGCGGGGACGGAGAATGAAAAACTGTTTTTT. Amino acids: CASSYLAGTENEKLFF. The variable domain in full, with the rest retrieved from reference TRBV7-9 and TRBJ1-4, is DTGVSQNPRHKITKRGQNVTFRCDPISEHNRLYWYRQTLGQGPEFLTYFQNEAQLEKSRLLSDRFSAERPKGSFSTLEIQRTEQGDSAMYLCASSYLAGTENEKLFFGSGTQLSVL.

The rearrangement uses TRBV27 and TRBJ1-2, with D hard to call. Germline V gene sequence: CDR1 MNHEY, CDR2 SMNVEV (reference sequence). The length of the CDR3 is 14 residues. V was cut by 3 bases and J by 5 bases, with 13 bases left in between. CDR3 sequence: CASSLASQKYGYTF. The DNA for the CDR3 is TGTGCCAGCAGTTTGGCTTCCCAAAAATATGGCTACACCTTC.

The rearrangement uses TRBV29-1 and TRBJ1-5; D gene ambiguous. The germline V gene has CDR1 SQVTM and CDR2 ANQGSEA. The CDR3 covers 13 residues. Trimming shortened V by 5 bases and J by 0 bases, and 8 bases separated the two germline ends. This CDR3 reads CSVRDNSNQPQHF. The CDR3 DNA reads as TGCAGCGTTCGGGATAATAGCAATCAGCCCCAGCATTTT.

The V and J genes are TRBV12-3 or TRBV12-4 and TRBJ2-7; D might be TRBD1 (6 bases). Trimming cost V 3 bases and J 1 base, with 13 bases left between them. This CDR3 has 15 residues. The CDR3 DNA is TGTGCCAGCAGTTTGGCACTGGACAGTTCCTACGAGCAGTACTTC. Amino acid sequence: CASSLALDSSYEQYF.

The chain is built from TRBV7-2 and TRBJ1-1; no reliable D call. CDR3 length equals 15 residues. From germline, CDR1 is SGHTA and CDR2 FQGNSA. V lost 5 bases and J lost 0, with 13 bases in between. The CDR3 protein is CASSPSLGLNTEAFF. CDR3 nucleotides: TGTGCCAGCAGCCCCTCGCTTGGGCTGAACACTGAAGCTTTCTTT.

The chain joins TRBV10-3 to TRBJ2-1; 11 bases are a match to TRBD2. Germline V gene data show CDR1 as ENHRY and CDR2 as SYGVKD. V dropped 2 bases and J dropped 5; count of bases not matched to a gene: 2. The CDR3 has 15 residues. The DNA of the CDR3 is TGTGCCATCAGTGAGCCGACTAGCGGGAACAATGAGCAGTTCTTC. This encodes CAISEPTSGNNEQFF.

V is TRBV7-2 and J is TRBJ1-2, with a possible D match to TRBD1 (6 bases). The germline CDR1 and CDR2 sequences are SGHTA and FQGNSA. V was clipped by 7 bases and J by 7 bases, with 16 bases between them. CDR3 length: 13 residues. The CDR3 bases are TGTGCCAGCAACACAATACAGGGCGGTGGCTACACCTTC. As protein: CASNTIQGGGYTF.